This paragraph covers one T cell receptor beta chain sequence. Trimming at V came to 3 bases and at J to 5 bases, leaving 12 bases not matched to a gene. Germline V gene sequence: CDR1 SQVTM, CDR2 ANQGSEA. The CDR3 has 16 amino acids. The sample comes from a study of T cells after yellow fever vaccination. TCRdb called the 5' RACE reads again in MiXCR, with one record for every CDR3 protein. This table holds roughly 240,000 distinct CDR3 sequences, around 6.7% found once. This TCR was sampled from a man aged 25-40 years who received the YFV17D yellow fever vaccine. The chain has TRBV29-1 and TRBJ2-1; TRBD2 matches at 8 bases. Specimen: CD4+ T cells sorted from PBMCs, collected on the day of the yellow fever booster vaccination. The CDR3 loop reads CSVDYVVGGVHNEQFF. CDR3 DNA sequence: TGCAGCGTTGATTACGTTGTCGGGGGGGTACACAATGAGCAGTTCTTC.